The 28 T cell receptor beta chains presented below share a single source sample, sequenced in a study of blood T cell repertoires in COVID-19. TCRdb's copy holds only in-frame clones and misses some; the assay was immunoSEQ multiplex PCR. The data contain fewer than 250,000 clones, 80% to 90% of them singletons. Sequencing input: peripheral blood. These receptor sequences come from a man aged 40-50 years with acute or convalescent COVID-19.

The rearrangement links TRBV9 to TRBJ2-3; D is possibly TRBD1 (5 bases). The CDR3 covers 13 residues. Trimming took 0 bases from V and 9 from J, leaving 11 bases between them. Germline V gene lookup returns CDR1 SGDLS and CDR2 YYNGEE. This chain's CDR3 is CASSVAVGQTQYF. The CDR3 nucleotides are TGTGCCAGCAGCGTAGCCGTGGGGCAGACGCAGTATTTT.

A remark on this clone: The same CDR3 also results from other DNA sequences found in this sample. The J gene is TRBJ2-3, the V gene TRBV5-1; a weak D match, TRBD2 (5 bases). V was cut by 0 bases and J by 0 bases, with 5 bases left in between. Germline V gives CDR1 SGHRS, CDR2 YFSETQ. The CDR3 consists of 14 residues. The CDR3 loop reads CASSLAGSTDTQYF. The DNA of the CDR3 is TGCGCCAGCAGCTTGGCGGGGAGCACAGATACGCAGTATTTT. The full variable domain, its missing parts supplied by reference TRBV5-1 and TRBJ2-3, is KAGVTQTPRYLIKTRGQQVTLSCSPISGHRSVSWYQQTPGQGLQFLFEYFSETQRNKGNFPGRFSGRQFSNSRSEMNVSTLELGDSALYLCASSLAGSTDTQYFGPGTRLTVL.

The chain employs TRBV4-2 and TRBJ2-1, with 12 bases identical to TRBD2. V was clipped by 1 base and J by 6 bases; unmatched bases: 13. From germline, CDR1 is LGHNA and CDR2 YNFKEQ. The CDR3 consists of 19 residues. CDR3 bases: TGTGCCAGCAGCCAAGTTTCCTCATCGACTAGCGGGAGAAGCAATGAGCAGTTCTTC. Protein sequence: CASSQVSSSTSGRSNEQFF.

The table lists this clone with a count of one. The DNA of the CDR3 is TGTGCCAGCAGCCAAGGAGGCTGGAGGACGGATGATGGCTACACCTTC. It translates to CASSQGGWRTDDGYTF. J is TRBJ1-2 and V is TRBV3-1 (or the pseudogene TRBV3-2), with D unclear. The ends were cut back, 1 base at V and 6 bases at J, with 18 bases in the middle. Germline lookup yields CDR1 LGHDT and CDR2 YNNKEL (reference sequence). CDR3 length: 16 residues.

This clone appeared a few times. This chain connects TRBV9 to TRBJ2-7; D is possibly TRBD2 (6 bases). The CDR3 spans 14 residues. CDR1 and CDR2 from the germline V gene are SGDLS and YYNGEE. Between the trimmed V and J ends, which lost 0 bases and 3 bases, there was a span of 10 bases. DNA for the CDR3: TGTGCCAGCAGCGTAGCTAGCGCCAACTACGAGCAGTACTTC. It specifies CASSVASANYEQYF.

V is TRBV6-5 and J is TRBJ2-5; 15 bases align to TRBD2. The CDR3 is made up of 14 amino acids. V lost 10 bases to trimming and J lost 5 bases; unmatched junction nucleotides: 5. Germline V gene lookup returns CDR1 MNHEY and CDR2 SVGAGI. The CDR3 is CATTGLAGGETQYF. CDR3 bases: TGTGCCACCACCGGACTAGCGGGAGGGGAGACCCAGTACTTC.

V usage is TRBV9 and J usage is TRBJ2-3, with 8 positions matching TRBD1. V lost 4 bases and J lost 2; bases outside the gene matches: 12. The germline V gene has CDR1 SGDLS and CDR2 YYNGEE. The CDR3 totals 17 residues. The CDR3: CASSHPGTRGPTDTQYF. The CDR3 DNA sequence: TGTGCCAGCAGCCATCCAGGGACCAGGGGGCCCACAGATACGCAGTATTTT. The full variable domain, its missing parts supplied by reference TRBV9 and TRBJ2-3, is DSGVTQTPKHLITATGQRVTLRCSPRSGDLSVYWYQQSLDQGLQFLIQYYNGEERAKGNILERFSAQQFPDLHSELNLSSLELGDSALYFCASSHPGTRGPTDTQYFGPGTRLTVL.

J is TRBJ1-2 and V is TRBV5-5, with 7 nucleotides matching TRBD1. The CDR3 is 12 amino acids. V was clipped by 0 bases and J by 8 bases; unmatched bases: 1. Germline V gene lookup returns CDR1 SGHKS and CDR2 YYEKEE (reference sequence). This CDR3 is CASSLEDRGYTF. Written as DNA, the CDR3 is TGTGCCAGCAGCTTGGAGGACAGGGGCTACACCTTC.

This rearrangement joins TRBV3-1 (or the pseudogene TRBV3-2) to TRBJ2-5; unclear D gene. Germline-derived CDR1 and CDR2 are LGHDT and YNNKEL (reference sequence). The CDR3 is 13 amino acids. V gave up 0 bases and J gave up 5 bases, with 7 bases separating them. CDR3 nucleotides: TGTGCCAGCAGCCAAGATCGGCGGGAGACCCAGTACTTC. This gives the protein CASSQDRRETQYF.

This clone was seen once. The chain employs TRBV9 and TRBJ1-2; the D is unclear. From germline, CDR1 is SGDLS and CDR2 YYNGEE. The V end lost 5 bases, the J end lost 1 base, and 12 bases lay between the germline ends. CDR3 length: 14 residues. In DNA, the CDR3 is TGTGCCAGCAGAAGGAGCAGCAATAACTATGGCTACACCTTC. This codes for CASRRSSNNYGYTF.

V is TRBV2 and J is TRBJ1-4, with 9 bases identical to TRBD1. Germline values: CDR1 SNHLY, CDR2 FYNNEI. V lost 7 bases and J lost 8; bases outside the gene matches: 8. The length of the CDR3 is 14 residues. This chain's CDR3 is CASITQGAGEKLFF. Written as DNA, the CDR3 is TGTGCCAGCATTACACAGGGGGCAGGGGAAAAACTGTTTTTT.

This clone was seen just once. The V gene is TRBV28, the J gene TRBJ2-7; 8 bases line up with TRBD2. Germline values: CDR1 MDHEN, CDR2 SYDVKM. This CDR3 spans 15 amino acids. V shed 4 bases and J 4 bases; nucleotides not matched to a gene: 9. The CDR3 protein is CASSSGGEGRYEQYF. CDR3 in DNA: TGTGCCAGCAGTTCCGGGGGGGAGGGCCGATACGAGCAGTACTTC.

The CDR3 DNA reads TGTGCCTGGAGACTAGCGGGAGCGTATAATGAGCAGTTCTTC. Amino acids: CAWRLAGAYNEQFF. The chain recombines TRBV30 with TRBJ2-1, with 11 positions matching TRBD2. The length of the CDR3 is 14 residues. CDR1 and CDR2 from the germline V gene are GTSNPN and SVGIG (reference sequence). Trimming cost V 3 bases and J 7 bases; bases outside gene matches: 5.

The rearrangement uses TRBV11-2 and TRBJ2-7; no reliable D call. Trimming cost V 2 bases and J 3 bases, with 5 bases left between them. CDR3 size: 12 residues. From germline, CDR1 is SGHAT and CDR2 FQNNGV. The CDR3 is CASSLLGYEQYF. CDR3 nucleotides: TGTGCCAGCAGCTTACTCGGCTACGAGCAGTACTTC.

The chain links TRBV19 to TRBJ2-1; 11 nucleotides agree with TRBD2. CDR1 LNHDA and CDR2 SQIVND come from the germline V gene (reference sequence). The CDR3 is made up of 15 amino acids. V lost 6 bases and J lost 1; bases outside the gene matches: 2. CDR3 DNA sequence: TGTGCCAGTAGGGCTAGCGGGGGGTCCTACAATGAGCAGTTCTTC. Protein sequence: CASRASGGSYNEQFF.

This chain joins TRBV2 and TRBJ2-1; 12 nucleotides align to TRBD2. Germline V CDR1 and CDR2: SNHLY, FYNNEI. Germline trimming cut 10 bases from V and 2 bases from J; bases unmatched to any gene: 6. CDR3 size: 15 residues. In nucleotides, the CDR3 is TGTGCCATTCCTAGCGGGAGGGGGCCCTACAATGAGCAGTTCTTC. Translating it yields CAIPSGRGPYNEQFF.

The chain uses TRBV29-1 and TRBJ2-7; D is unresolved. The CDR3 is 11 amino acids. Trimming took 4 bases from V and 7 from J, leaving 11 bases between them. CDR1 is SQVTM, CDR2 ANQGSEA, per germline. The CDR3 is CSVAQVYEQYF. The CDR3 region has the DNA TGCAGCGTTGCGCAGGTCTATGAGCAGTACTTC.

CDR3 nucleotide sequence: TGTGCCAGCAGCTTCGAAACTAGCGCTCCGTACAATGAGCAGTTCTTC. It codes for CASSFETSAPYNEQFF. J is TRBJ2-1 and V is TRBV5-5; 7 nucleotides align to TRBD2. Trimming at V came to 2 bases and at J to 4 bases, leaving 9 bases not matched to a gene. Germline loops: CDR1 SGHKS, CDR2 YYEKEE (reference sequence). CDR3 length: 16 amino acids.

The V and J genes are TRBV10-3 and TRBJ2-1; 7 bases line up with TRBD2. The germline gives CDR1 ENHRY, CDR2 SYGVKD. There are 15 residues in the CDR3. V shed 3 bases and J 6 bases; nucleotides not matched to a gene: 8. CDR3 sequence: CAISDGLGAGNEQFF. Written as DNA, the CDR3 is TGTGCCATCAGTGATGGACTAGGGGCCGGCAATGAGCAGTTCTTC.

V usage is TRBV5-1 and J usage is TRBJ2-6; D is perhaps TRBD2 (6 bases). Per the germline V gene, CDR1 is SGHRS and CDR2 is YFSETQ. Trimming cost V 4 bases and J 4 bases, with 9 bases left between them. CDR3 length: 14 residues. CDR3 in DNA: TGCGCCAGCAGCGCGGGGTTAGGGGCCAACGTCCTGACTTTC. Its protein product is CASSAGLGANVLTF.

The V call is TRBV18, the J call TRBJ2-1, with 12 bases aligning to TRBD2. Germline values: CDR1 KGHSH, CDR2 LQKENI. J gave up 7 bases and V 3 bases, and 10 bases lay outside the gene matches. This CDR3 spans 17 amino acids. Here the CDR3 DNA reads TGTGCCAGCTCACCGACTCTGACTAGCGGGAGTGGAAATGAGCAGTTCTTC. The encoded protein is CASSPTLTSGSGNEQFF.

This chain connects TRBV28 to TRBJ2-2; possible D gene TRBD1, 6 bases. The CDR3 contains 14 residues. Germline assignment: CDR1 MDHEN and CDR2 SYDVKM. Between the trimmed V and J ends, which lost 5 bases and 1 base, there was a span of 8 bases. CDR3 coding DNA: TGTGCCAGCAGTCAGGGACAGAACACCGGGGAGCTGTTTTTT. This translates into CASSQGQNTGELFF.

The chain employs TRBV6-2 or TRBV6-3 and TRBJ2-2; 9 bases fit TRBD2. Trimming at V came to 4 bases and at J to 3 bases, leaving 9 bases not matched to a gene. The germline gives CDR1 MNHEY, CDR2 SVGEGT. This CDR3 has 17 amino acids. This CDR3 is CASSFASGRSHTGELFF. In DNA, the CDR3 is TGTGCCAGCAGTTTCGCCAGCGGGAGGTCGCACACCGGGGAGCTGTTTTTT.

In this sample, this clone turned up once. The chain links TRBV5-6 to TRBJ2-1; D is possibly TRBD2 (6 bases). The CDR3 has 17 amino acids. V was shortened by 1 base and J by 10 bases, with 24 bases between the two germline ends. Per the germline V gene, CDR1 is SGHDT and CDR2 is YYEEEE. CDR3 coding DNA: TGTGCCAGCAGCTTGAGATCGGGACTTAACGCCTTAGGCGAGCAGTTCTTC. It is translated as CASSLRSGLNALGEQFF.

The table lists this clone with a few counts. The chain employs TRBV2 and TRBJ1-1, with D possibly matching TRBD1 (6 bases). Trimming left V 0 bases short and J 2 bases short, with 13 bases between. This CDR3 has 16 residues. Germline assignment: CDR1 SNHLY and CDR2 FYNNEI. Here the CDR3 reads CASSEAAGTLNTEAFF. DNA for the CDR3: TGTGCCAGCAGTGAAGCCGCCGGGACACTTAACACTGAAGCTTTCTTT.

This chain uses TRBV6-5 with TRBJ2-7, with 8 positions matching TRBD2. The CDR3 sequence is 13 residues long. The J segment lost 3 bases and the V segment lost 10 bases, leaving 8 bases of the junction unmatched. Germline CDR1 MNHEY, CDR2 SVGAGI. Here the CDR3 reads CATSGSTGYEQYF. DNA for the CDR3: TGTGCCACCAGCGGGAGTACAGGCTACGAGCAGTACTTC.

This sequence joins TRBV27 and TRBJ2-4; possibly TRBD1 for D (5 bases). Trimming took 5 bases from V and 2 from J, leaving 7 bases between them. The germline gives CDR1 MNHEY, CDR2 SMNVEV (reference sequence). The CDR3 is 13 amino acids. Here the CDR3 reads CASSAGPKNIQYF. DNA for the CDR3: TGTGCCAGCAGTGCAGGGCCCAAAAACATTCAGTACTTC.

The V and J genes are TRBV4-3 and TRBJ2-1; 7 nucleotides align to TRBD2. Germline V gene lookup returns CDR1 LGHNA and CDR2 YSLEER. CDR3 length equals 17 residues. Losses at the gene ends were 3 bases for V and 8 bases for J; bases not matched to a gene: 16. In nucleotides, the CDR3 is TGCGCCAGCAGCCAGGGGACTACCAATAGAAAGGCGGATGAGCAGTTCTTC. This gives the protein CASSQGTTNRKADEQFF.